This T cell receptor (beta chain) was obtained from a study of blood T cell repertoires in COVID-19. Study-wide context: Nucleic acid was either cDNA or gDNA, and it came from T cells, B-cell-depleted T cells, or PBMCs.

Original processing methods: Reference gene primer amplification gave nucleated cell count estimates. TCRdb keeps only in-frame clones here, not all; method: immunoSEQ multiplex PCR. For V, J and clone size, that table is used; D and trimming come from the DNA. The sample contains tens of thousands of clones, 91% of which appear only once. CDR1 and CDR2 from the germline V gene are LNHDA and SQIVND (reference sequence). V was shortened by 3 bases and J by 3 bases, with 11 bases between the two germline ends. This CDR3 is built from 15 residues. V is TRBV19 and J is TRBJ1-4; no definite D call. This receptor was obtained from a human donor in a cohort sampled during active COVID-19. What was sequenced was peripheral blood. The CDR3 sequence is CASSMIRSPNEKLFF. The CDR3 nucleotides are TGTGCCAGTAGTATGATTAGAAGTCCTAATGAAAAACTGTTTTTT.